This T cell receptor (beta chain) derives from a study of beta chain features in type 1 diabetes. Study results and caveats: All four CD4+ subsets of Type 1 diabetes patients contained TCRB CDR3s that were moderately but significantly shorter.

What was sequenced were expressed TCRB transcripts, since all of the isolated RNA had been reverse transcribed. An average around 3.8 million reads came from naive, central memory and regulatory T cell samples. Profiling relied on immunoSEQ multiplex PCR, and the TCRdb table lists in-frame clones only, not all of them. The table shows 680,000 or so clones, with 13% occurring only once. CDR3 size: 13 residues. Germline values: CDR1 MNHEY, CDR2 SVGAGI. V dropped 2 bases and J dropped 4 bases, with 8 bases sitting between them. Sorted CD4+ subsets: naive, central memory, regulatory, stem cell-like memory (CD45RO/CCR7/CD25/CD127/CD95/CD27 panel). This clone was observed a handful of times. Its matching antigen is unknown. The same CDR3 can be traced to other DNA sequences in this sample.

This clonotype was obtained from a man younger than 35 with type 1 diabetes. Material: naive CD4+ T cells from blood. The J gene is TRBJ1-1, the V gene TRBV6-5; D unclear. The CDR3 bases are TGTGCCAGCAGTTACGGAGCGGGCACTGAAGCTTTCTTT. This translates into CASSYGAGTEAFF.